These 17 T cell receptor beta chains were sequenced from one sample in a study of blood T cells in healthy people across ages. Primers used in a second PCR of roughly 6 to 11 cycles were a sample-barcoded 5' primer and a J-beta primer mix. In TCRdb, the 5' RACE reads were re-called with MiXCR into one record per CDR3 protein. The sample consists of hundreds of thousands of distinct CDR3 sequences, approximately 30% of them appearing once. Sequencing was done on a sample of blood. The receptors derive from a woman older than 75 in good health.

The J gene is TRBJ2-2, the V gene TRBV11-2; D not resolved. V lost 3 bases and J 7 bases, leaving 9 bases between the germline ends. The CDR3 consists of 13 residues. CDR1 is SGHAT and CDR2 is FQNNGV in the germline V gene. The CDR3 region has the DNA TGTGCCAGCAGCTTGGGAACAGTCGGGGAGCTGTTTTTT. Its protein is CASSLGTVGELFF.

This clonotype was counted many times. The rearrangement joins TRBV5-1 to TRBJ2-3; unclear D gene. Germline V gives CDR1 SGHRS, CDR2 YFSETQ. Between the trimmed V and J ends, which lost 0 bases and 5 bases, there was a span of 10 bases. This CDR3 region has 14 residues. The chain's CDR3 is CASSLEVSGDTQYF. CDR3 nucleotides: TGCGCCAGCAGCTTGGAGGTGTCCGGAGATACGCAGTATTTT.

This clonotype was counted at least ten times. V usage is TRBV7-6 and J usage is TRBJ2-3, with 11 nucleotides matching TRBD2. The CDR3 loop spans 16 amino acids. Per germline, CDR1 SGHVS and CDR2 FNYEAQ. V dropped 4 bases and J dropped 2; count of bases not matched to a gene: 5. CDR3 sequence reads: CASSSLAGGVTDTQYF. The DNA of the CDR3 is TGTGCCAGCAGCTCTTTAGCGGGGGGGGTCACAGATACGCAGTATTTT.

The chain uses TRBV20-1 and TRBJ1-1; a weak D match, TRBD1 (5 bases). This CDR3 comprises 14 residues. V was pared by 3 bases and J by 0 bases, with 11 bases between. CDR1 is DFQATT, CDR2 SNEGSKA, per germline (reference sequence). CDR3: CSASPGHLNTEAFF. The CDR3 DNA reads as TGCAGTGCTAGCCCCGGACACCTGAACACTGAAGCTTTCTTT.

This clonotype has a handful of counts. The chain is built from TRBV7-2 and TRBJ2-5; 15 bases line up with TRBD2. The CDR3 has 17 residues. J lost 5 bases, V lost 5 bases, and 9 bases had no gene match. Germline CDR1 is SGHTA and CDR2 is FQGNSA. For the CDR3, the DNA is TGTGCCAGCAGCCCGGGACTAGCGGGAGGAGTGGTTGAGACCCAGTACTTC. The encoded protein is CASSPGLAGGVVETQYF.

This clonotype has at least ten counts. The V gene is TRBV20-1, the J gene TRBJ2-3; the match to TRBD2 covers 13 bases. The junction had 8 bases not matched to a gene; V was cut back by 3 bases and J by 2 bases. Germline V gene sequence: CDR1 DFQATT, CDR2 SNEGSKA (reference sequence). The CDR3 covers 17 residues. CDR3 nucleotides: TGCAGTGCTAGCGCCCCGGGACTAGCGGGGATCACAGATACGCAGTATTTT. Translation gives CSASAPGLAGITDTQYF.

This clonotype appeared many times. The rearrangement joins TRBV18 to TRBJ2-1; 10 nucleotides align to TRBD2. V trimming: 0 bases; J trimming: 6 bases; junction bases outside the gene matches: 5. Germline lookup yields CDR1 KGHSH and CDR2 LQKENI. This CDR3 has 16 amino acids. The CDR3 sequence: CASSPPRSSGGNEQFF. CDR3 in DNA: TGTGCCAGCTCACCACCGCGGTCTAGCGGGGGCAATGAGCAGTTCTTC.

The CDR3 spells CASSRDREYEQYF. The CDR3 DNA reads TGTGCCTCCTCGAGGGACAGGGAATACGAGCAGTACTTC. The chain combines TRBV10-3 with TRBJ2-7; 9 positions agree with TRBD1. Trimming took 11 bases from V and 4 from J; bases not matched to a gene: 9. The CDR3 is 13 residues long. Germline V CDR1 and CDR2: ENHRY, SYGVKD.

This clonotype was detected many times. The rearrangement uses TRBV7-3 and TRBJ2-1, with D possibly being TRBD1 (6 bases). V lost 6 bases and J 7 bases, leaving 13 bases between the germline ends. Germline CDR1 reads SGHTA; CDR2 reads FQGTGA. There are 13 residues in the CDR3. The CDR3 reads CASRPTGLNEQFF. The CDR3 nucleotides are TGTGCCAGCAGGCCCACAGGGTTAAATGAGCAGTTCTTC. The full variable domain, with the rest looked up from reference TRBV7-3 and TRBJ2-1, is GAGVSQTPSNKVTEKGKYVELRCDPISGHTALYWYRQSLGQGPEFLIYFQGTGAADDSGLPNDRFFAVRPEGSVSTLKIQRTERGDSAVYLCASRPTGLNEQFFGPGTRLTVL.

With regard to this clonotype: The junction differs from germline at one of its ends, possibly a read error. J is TRBJ2-3 and V is TRBV28; 8 bases are shared with TRBD1. Germline V gene lookup returns CDR1 MDHEN and CDR2 SYDVKM. There are 16 residues in the CDR3. The CDR3 region has the DNA TGTGCCAGCAACCCCCCCACGGGGACAGGCACAGATGCGCAGTATTTT. Protein product: CASNPPTGTGTDAQYF.

Comments on this clonotype: With a much larger clone just one base away, this may be a read error. The chain has TRBV5-1 and TRBJ2-1; no clear D. The germline V gene encodes CDR1 SGHRS and CDR2 YFSETQ. This CDR3 has 13 amino acids. CDR3 sequence: CTSSPDPDNEQFF. The CDR3 DNA reads as TGCACCAGCAGCCCGGACCCAGACAATGAGCAGTTCTTC.

This clonotype was picked up many times. V and J are TRBV10-2 and TRBJ1-5, with D perhaps TRBD1 (6 bases). Trimming removed 4 bases at V and 6 bases at J, with 10 bases between. Germline CDR1 WSHSY, CDR2 SAAADI. This CDR3 is built from 13 residues. The CDR3 here is CASSVRGGQPQHF. The CDR3 DNA sequence: TGCGCCAGCAGTGTCAGGGGTGGTCAGCCCCAGCATTTT.

In this sample, this clonotype turned up many times. This chain connects TRBV9 to TRBJ1-4; D not certain. The germline V gene has CDR1 SGDLS and CDR2 YYNGEE. Trimming shortened V by 3 bases and J by 8 bases, and 20 bases separated the two germline ends. There are 16 residues in the CDR3. As DNA, the CDR3 is TGTGCCAGCAGCGCCGTCGAGGGCCCCCGAGGGGAAAAACTGTTTTTT. It specifies CASSAVEGPRGEKLFF. Based on the CDR3 plus reference TRBV9 and TRBJ1-4, the full variable domain is DSGVTQTPKHLITATGQRVTLRCSPRSGDLSVYWYQQSLDQGLQFLIQYYNGEERAKGNILERFSAQQFPDLHSELNLSSLELGDSALYFCASSAVEGPRGEKLFFGSGTQLSVL.

In its sample, this clonotype was seen many times. V usage is TRBV6-2 or TRBV6-3 and J usage is TRBJ2-1; 8 nucleotides line up with TRBD2. The CDR3 consists of 17 residues. The germline CDR1 and CDR2 sequences are MNHEY and SVGEGT. With V trimmed by 6 bases and J by 4 bases, 14 bases remained unmatched. The CDR3 coding sequence is TGTGCCAGCAGGAACCCCCGGGGGGGCCTGGGTTACAATGAGCAGTTCTTC. Translation gives CASRNPRGGLGYNEQFF.

In this sample, this clonotype turned up a few times. This chain joins TRBV7-8 and TRBJ2-1; D is unclear. The germline V and J ends were trimmed by 1 base and 5 bases, with 15 bases remaining between them. CDR1 is SGHVS, CDR2 FQNEAQ, per germline. The CDR3 consists of 16 residues. The chain's CDR3 is CASSLEYSPLDNEQFF. CDR3 coding DNA: TGTGCCAGCAGCTTAGAGTACAGCCCGTTGGACAATGAGCAGTTCTTC.

This clonotype came up a few times. This chain links TRBV6-5 with TRBJ1-1; TRBD1 is a possible D gene (6 bases). CDR1 is MNHEY, CDR2 SVGAGI, per germline. Trimming left V 9 bases short and J 7 bases short, with 18 bases between. The CDR3 covers 13 residues. CDR3 protein: CASSFRGRGEAFF. For the CDR3, the DNA is TGTGCCAGTTCGTTCCGGGGGCGAGGTGAAGCTTTCTTT.

The sample holds many counts of this clonotype. As DNA, the CDR3 is TGCAGCTTTAGCCACAGTTGTGAAAAACTGTTTTTT. Its protein product is CSFSHSCEKLFF. The V gene is TRBV29-1, the J gene TRBJ1-4; D gene unclear. Germline CDR1 SQVTM, CDR2 ANQGSEA. This CDR3 spans 12 amino acids. The germline V and J ends were trimmed by 8 bases and 7 bases, with 14 bases remaining between them. The variable domain in full, completed from reference TRBV29-1 and TRBJ1-4, reads SAVISQKPSRDICQRGTSLTIQCQVDSQVTMMFWYRQQPGQSLTLIATANQGSEATYESGFVIDKFPISRPNLTFSTLTVSNMSPEDSSIYLCSFSHSCEKLFFGSGTQLSVL.